A single sample gave rise to the 10 T cell receptor beta chains below, sequenced in a study of T cell repertoires in cytomegalovirus infection. TCRdb re-derived calls from the reads in MiXCR, one entry per CDR3 protein. The sample yields hundreds of thousands of distinct CDR3 sequences, approximately 22% seen once. The sample was CD8+ T cells from PBMCs. The receptors were sampled from a human donor in good health (CMV status not recorded). Some clones in this sample may be carry-over from other donors' samples.

This clonotype was counted many times. J is TRBJ2-3 and V is TRBV6-5, with D unresolved. Germline CDR1 reads MNHEY; CDR2 reads SVGAGI. V dropped 0 bases and J dropped 3 bases, with 4 bases sitting between them. This CDR3 is 13 amino acids long. CDR3 protein: CASSYSGTDTQYF. The CDR3 region has the DNA TGTGCCAGCAGTTACTCCGGGACAGATACGCAGTATTTT.

This clonotype appeared a single time. The chain has TRBV12-3 or TRBV12-4 and TRBJ2-7; TRBD2 matches at 8 bases. With V trimmed by 3 bases and J by 3 bases, 4 bases remained unmatched. CDR3 length equals 14 residues. Here the CDR3 DNA reads TGTGCCAGCAGTTTCAGCGGGGGTGGCTACGAGCAGTACTTC. Protein product: CASSFSGGGYEQYF.

CDR3 sequence reads: CATVGPGGYNEQFF. The CDR3 DNA follows: TGTGCCACCGTTGGCCCCGGCGGGTACAATGAGCAGTTCTTC. V usage is TRBV24-1 and J usage is TRBJ2-1, with D perhaps TRBD2 (5 bases). This CDR3 spans 14 amino acids. CDR1 KGHDR and CDR2 SFDVKD come from the germline V gene. V lost 9 bases and J lost 4, with 15 bases in between.

The chain carries TRBV7-8 and TRBJ2-1, with a possible D match to TRBD1 (5 bases). V was pared by 3 bases and J by 7 bases, with 10 bases between. The CDR3 has 13 residues. Germline V CDR1 and CDR2: SGHVS, FQNEAQ. The CDR3 DNA reads TGTGCCAGCAGCTTCAACAGGCTTAATGAGCAGTTCTTC. Translated, it gives CASSFNRLNEQFF.

At least ten counts were recorded for this clonotype. The chain joins TRBV5-1 to TRBJ2-5; D may be TRBD1 (8 bases). The CDR3 totals 18 residues. Germline assignment: CDR1 SGHRS and CDR2 YFSETQ. With 1 base removed from V and 2 bases from J, the gap between germline ends came to 21 bases. CDR3 amino acids: CASSLREDRAPPQETQYF. The CDR3 nucleotides read TGCGCCAGCAGCTTGCGGGAGGACAGGGCTCCCCCTCAAGAGACCCAGTACTTC.

CDR3 sequence reads: CASSRGTGGETQYF. CDR3 DNA: TGTGCCAGCAGCCGGGGGACAGGGGGCGAGACCCAGTACTTC. The chain has TRBV14 and TRBJ2-5; 12 nucleotides line up with TRBD1. This CDR3 has 14 residues. V was pared by 4 bases and J by 5 bases, with 2 bases of the junction left unmatched. Per germline, CDR1 SGHDN and CDR2 FVKESK.

J is TRBJ2-7 and V is TRBV3-1; no clear D gene. This CDR3 contains 14 residues. CDR1 and CDR2 from the germline V gene are LGHDT and YNNKEL (reference sequence). V lost 0 bases and J 2 bases, leaving 8 bases between the germline ends. As DNA, the CDR3 is TGTGCCAGCAGCCAAGAAGGGTTCGCCTACGAGCAGTACTTC. This sequence encodes CASSQEGFAYEQYF.

The sample holds many counts of this clonotype. The V and J genes are TRBV18 and TRBJ1-4; D gene ambiguous. Trimming stripped 3 bases from V and 5 bases from J, with 25 bases between. This CDR3 has 19 amino acids. Germline CDR1 reads KGHSH; CDR2 reads LQKENI. Here the CDR3 reads CASSPSTRAGSGRNEKLFF. CDR3 sequence (DNA): TGTGCCAGCTCACCGTCGACGCGCGCTGGCTCAGGCCGGAATGAAAAACTGTTTTTT.

The chain recombines TRBV12-5 with TRBJ2-1, with TRBD2 matching over 8 bases. Germline trimming cut 1 base from V and 2 bases from J; bases unmatched to any gene: 1. The CDR3 has 15 amino acids. Germline V gene data show CDR1 as LGHNT and CDR2 as FRNRAP. CDR3 protein: CASGLGAGAYNEQFF. The CDR3 nucleotides are TGTGCTAGTGGTTTGGGAGCGGGGGCCTACAATGAGCAGTTCTTC.

The table lists this clonotype with a few counts. V and J are TRBV2 and TRBJ1-5; TRBD1 is a possible D gene (6 bases). Germline CDR1 reads SNHLY; CDR2 reads FYNNEI. The germline V and J ends were trimmed by 6 bases and 7 bases, with 13 bases remaining between them. The CDR3 contains 13 residues. The CDR3 DNA follows: TGTGCCAGCAGAGTACAGGGTACCCAGCCCCAGCATTTT. It is translated as CASRVQGTQPQHF.